Listed below are T cell receptor beta chains from one sample, sequenced in a study of blood T cell repertoires in COVID-19. The data were produced by immunoSEQ multiplex PCR, yet TCRdb's version contains in-frame clones alone and is incomplete. Seen here are 150,000 to 200,000 clones, about 81% observed once, and the top ten hold 10% to 15%. Sequencing was done on a sample of peripheral blood. Receptors originate from a woman aged 80 or older with COVID-19, enrolled during active disease. Both conserved end residues are part of each CDR3. The D gene is left open where the match is weak. Not every row has a clone size; where given, it reads once, few, many or a size class.

abundance	d_gene	v_gene	j_gene	CDR3aa	CDR3nt
-	TRBD2	TRBV12-3/TRBV12-4	TRBJ2-1	CASSLAGGEEQFF	TGTGCCAGCAGTCTAGCGGGAGGGGAGGAGCAGTTCTTC
-	TRBD1	TRBV6-5	TRBJ1-2	CASSPMTGFYGYTF	TGTGCCAGCAGCCCCATGACAGGGTTCTATGGCTACACCTTC
-	-	TRBV6-1	TRBJ1-1	CASTPVQGGTEAFF	TGTGCCAGCACCCCTGTGCAGGGTGGGACTGAAGCTTTCTTT
-	TRBD1	TRBV2	TRBJ2-2	CASRPDRGAGELFF	TGTGCCAGCAGACCGGACAGGGGCGCCGGGGAGCTGTTTTTT
-	TRBD1	TRBV9	TRBJ1-1	CASSQTRGPTFF	TGTGCCAGCAGCCAAACCAGGGGGCCGACTTTCTTT
few	-	TRBV29-1	TRBJ2-1	CSVDREGIPNNEQFF	TGCAGCGTTGACCGAGAGGGAATACCAAACAATGAGCAGTTCTTC
few	TRBD2	TRBV28	TRBJ2-7	CASTLPSAGGSSYEQYF	TGTGCCAGCACCCTACCCTCGGCGGGAGGGAGCTCCTACGAGCAGTACTTC
once	-	TRBV27	TRBJ1-2	CASSGGREGYTF	TGTGCCAGCAGTGGGGGGAGAGAGGGCTACACCTTC
-	-	TRBV2	TRBJ2-2	CASSEMGAGGELFF	TGTGCCAGCAGTGAAATGGGAGCCGGGGGGGAGCTGTTTTTT
-	TRBD2	TRBV11-3	TRBJ2-1	CASRSSGQNEQFF	TGTGCCAGCAGGTCTAGCGGCCAAAATGAGCAGTTCTTC
few	TRBD2	TRBV10-3	TRBJ2-3	CAISPTSASSTDTQYF	TGTGCCATCAGTCCGACTAGCGCTTCTAGCACAGATACGCAGTATTTT
-	TRBD2	TRBV7-2	TRBJ2-3	CASSFSGGAGDTQYF	TGTGCCAGCAGCTTTAGCGGGGGGGCGGGAGATACGCAGTATTTT
-	TRBD2	TRBV27	TRBJ2-1	CASSLSSGRAREQFF	TGTGCCAGCAGTTTGTCTAGCGGGAGGGCCCGGGAGCAGTTCTTC
few	TRBD1	TRBV19	TRBJ1-1	CASSVTGGANTEAFF	TGTGCCAGTAGTGTGACAGGGGGCGCGAACACTGAAGCTTTCTTT
-	TRBD2	TRBV7-9	TRBJ2-3	CASSSGLAGTDTQYF	TGTGCCAGCAGCTCCGGACTAGCGGGTACAGATACGCAGTATTTT
-	-	TRBV11-3	TRBJ2-3	CASSLGDSRFTDTQYF	TGTGCCAGCAGCTTAGGCGACAGCAGATTCACAGATACGCAGTATTTT
-	-	TRBV21-1	TRBJ2-5	CASPLGRWVEETQYF	TGTGCCAGTCCATTGGGTCGATGGGTGGAGGAGACCCAGTACTTC
-	-	TRBV7-2	TRBJ2-7	CASSLVGQFSYEQYF	TGTGCCAGCAGCTTAGTGGGGCAGTTCAGCTACGAGCAGTACTTC
-	TRBD1	TRBV20-1	TRBJ1-5	CSASSGQYSNQPQHF	TGCAGTGCTAGTTCGGGACAGTATAGCAATCAGCCCCAGCATTTT
many	-	TRBV2	TRBJ1-1	CASTLSQPGNTEAFF	TGTGCCAGCACCCTCTCCCAACCGGGGAACACTGAAGCTTTCTTT
-	-	TRBV7-9	TRBJ1-2	CASSLGGDYGYTF	TGTGCCAGCAGCTTAGGCGGGGACTATGGCTACACCTTC
-	TRBD2	TRBV7-6	TRBJ2-1	CASSLGTSGVTYNEQFF	TGTGCCAGCAGCTTAGGGACTAGCGGCGTAACGTACAATGAGCAGTTCTTC
once	-	TRBV28	TRBJ1-1	CASSLEGVMNTEAFF	TGTGCCAGCAGTTTAGAAGGGGTTATGAACACTGAAGCTTTCTTT
-	-	TRBV28	TRBJ2-7	CASSLKHIRAYSYEQYF	TGTGCCAGCAGTCTAAAACATATCAGGGCGTACTCCTACGAGCAGTACTTC
-	TRBD1	TRBV13	TRBJ1-2	CASSWGQGAQAYGYTF	TGTGCCAGCAGCTGGGGACAGGGGGCCCAGGCGTATGGCTACACCTTC
-	TRBD2	TRBV5-5	TRBJ2-3	CASSPRLAGGSDTQYF	TGTGCCAGCAGCCCGAGACTAGCGGGAGGATCAGATACGCAGTATTTT
-	TRBD2	TRBV19	TRBJ2-1	CASSWRGGNEQFF	TGTGCCAGTAGTTGGCGGGGGGGGAATGAGCAGTTCTTC
-	TRBD2	TRBV4-2	TRBJ2-2	CASSQVGVAGAGELFF	TGTGCCAGCAGCCAGGTTGGTGTAGCGGGAGCCGGGGAGCTGTTTTTT
-	TRBD1	TRBV19	TRBJ1-5	CASSPDRDDQPQHF	TGTGCCAGTAGTCCGGACAGGGATGATCAGCCCCAGCATTTT
-	-	TRBV6-4	TRBJ1-1	CASSRTGNTEAFF	TGTGCCAGCAGCCGAACCGGGAACACTGAAGCTTTCTTT
-	TRBD2	TRBV19	TRBJ2-5	CASSPMRGAVETQYF	TGTGCCAGTAGTCCCATGCGGGGGGCGGTGGAGACCCAGTACTTC
-	-	TRBV5-1	TRBJ2-7	CASSQVGSSYEQYF	TGCGCCAGCAGCCAGGTAGGGAGCTCCTACGAGCAGTACTTC
-	-	TRBV10-3	TRBJ1-1	CAISDSQGESTEAFF	TGTGCCATCAGTGACTCGCAGGGTGAGTCGACTGAAGCTTTCTTT
-	-	TRBV27	TRBJ1-2	CASSLWSSQVGGGSGYTF	TGTGCCAGCAGTTTATGGAGCAGTCAGGTCGGCGGGGGGAGTGGCTACACCTTC
-	TRBD1	TRBV28	TRBJ2-7	CASTFGGTGHYEQYF	TGTGCCAGCACTTTTGGGGGGACAGGGCACTACGAGCAGTACTTC
-	-	TRBV6-5	TRBJ2-7	CASSFTRGDFYEQYF	TGTGCCAGCAGTTTCACACGAGGGGACTTCTACGAGCAGTACTTC
few	-	TRBV7-9	TRBJ1-4	CASSGPERGFNEKLFF	TGTGCCAGCAGCGGGCCGGAGAGGGGGTTTAATGAAAAACTGTTTTTT
-	TRBD1	TRBV5-1	TRBJ1-1	CASRLFQGAGTEAFF	TGCGCCAGCAGACTGTTCCAGGGGGCTGGCACTGAAGCTTTCTTT
-	-	TRBV28	TRBJ1-2	CASSLPGAYGYTF	TGTGCCAGCAGTTTACCAGGGGCCTATGGCTACACCTTC
-	-	TRBV14	TRBJ2-6	CASSPFSGANVLTF	TGTGCCAGCAGCCCGTTCTCTGGGGCCAACGTCCTGACTTTC
once	-	TRBV6-5	TRBJ1-3	CASRGSAGGNTIYF	TGTGCCAGCAGAGGATCCGCCGGGGGAAACACCATATATTTT